The subject of this entry is one TCR beta chain. The CDR3 covers 14 residues. Trimming took 4 bases from V and 7 from J, leaving 13 bases between them. CDR1 is MGHRA and CDR2 is YSYEKL in the germline V gene. Libraries were prepared by immunoSEQ multiplex PCR; TCRdb keeps only in-frame clonotypes and omits some of them. The profile shows about 75,000 clones, 75% to 85% of them singletons. The sample comes from a study of blood T cell repertoires in COVID-19. Study-level background: Both acute and convalescent COVID-19 samples were obtained from the United States, Italy and Spain. Sources were T cells, B-cell-depleted T cells, or PBMCs; the material itself was cDNA or gDNA.

Material: peripheral blood. The rearrangement links TRBV4-1 to TRBJ1-4; the D is unclear. The sequence was collected from a woman between 50 and 59 years old with acute or convalescent COVID-19. The CDR3 nucleotides are TGCGCCAGCAGCCGCGGGAACGTCGCTGAAAAACTGTTTTTT. Translating gives CASSRGNVAEKLFF.